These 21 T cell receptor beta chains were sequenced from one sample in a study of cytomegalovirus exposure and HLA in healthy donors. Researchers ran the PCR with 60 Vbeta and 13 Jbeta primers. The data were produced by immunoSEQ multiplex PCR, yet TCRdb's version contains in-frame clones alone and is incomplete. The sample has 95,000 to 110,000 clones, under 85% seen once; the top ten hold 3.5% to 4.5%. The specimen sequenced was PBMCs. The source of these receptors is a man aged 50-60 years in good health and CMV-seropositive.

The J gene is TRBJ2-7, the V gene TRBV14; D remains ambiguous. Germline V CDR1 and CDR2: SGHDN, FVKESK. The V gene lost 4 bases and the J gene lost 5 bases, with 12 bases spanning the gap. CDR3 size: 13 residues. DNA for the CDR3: TGTGCCAGCAGCCTGGTCGGTTTCCACGAGCAGTACTTC. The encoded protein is CASSLVGFHEQYF.

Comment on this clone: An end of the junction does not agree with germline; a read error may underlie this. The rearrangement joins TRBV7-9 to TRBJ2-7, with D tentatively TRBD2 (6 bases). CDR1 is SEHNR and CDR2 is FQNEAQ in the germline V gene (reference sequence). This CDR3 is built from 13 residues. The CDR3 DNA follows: TGTTCCAGCAGCCCGGAACTGGGGGGCGAGCAGTACTTC. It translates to CSSSPELGGEQYF.

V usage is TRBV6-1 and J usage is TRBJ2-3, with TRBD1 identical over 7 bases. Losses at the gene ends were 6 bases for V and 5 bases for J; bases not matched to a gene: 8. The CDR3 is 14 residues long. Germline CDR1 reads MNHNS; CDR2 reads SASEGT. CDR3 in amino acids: CASRQTGFIDTQYF. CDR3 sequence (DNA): TGTGCCAGCAGACAGACAGGGTTTATAGATACGCAGTATTTT.

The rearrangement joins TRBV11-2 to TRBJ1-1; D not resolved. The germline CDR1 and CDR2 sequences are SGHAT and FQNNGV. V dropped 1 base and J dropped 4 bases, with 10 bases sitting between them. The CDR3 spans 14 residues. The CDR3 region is CASSLVGEGTEAFF. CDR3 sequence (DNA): TGTGCCAGCAGCTTAGTTGGGGAGGGCACTGAAGCTTTCTTT. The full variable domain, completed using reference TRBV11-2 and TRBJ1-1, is EAGVAQSPRYKIIEKRQSVAFWCNPISGHATLYWYQQILGQGPKLLIQFQNNGVVDDSQLPKDRFSAERLKGVDSTLKIQPAKLEDSAVYLCASSLVGEGTEAFFGQGTRLTVV.

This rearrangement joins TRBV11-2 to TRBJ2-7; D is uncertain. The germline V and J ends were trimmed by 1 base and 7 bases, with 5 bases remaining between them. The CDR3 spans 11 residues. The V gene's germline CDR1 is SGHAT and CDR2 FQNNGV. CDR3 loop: CASSLGREQYF. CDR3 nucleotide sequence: TGTGCCAGCAGCTTAGGGCGGGAGCAGTACTTC.

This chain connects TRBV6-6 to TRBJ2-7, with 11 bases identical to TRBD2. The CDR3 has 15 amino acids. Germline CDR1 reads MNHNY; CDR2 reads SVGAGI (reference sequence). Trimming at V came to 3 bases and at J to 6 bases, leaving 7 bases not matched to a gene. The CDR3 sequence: CASSYSGTSGFEQYF. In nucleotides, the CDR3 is TGTGCCAGCAGTTATTCCGGGACTAGCGGTTTCGAGCAGTACTTC.

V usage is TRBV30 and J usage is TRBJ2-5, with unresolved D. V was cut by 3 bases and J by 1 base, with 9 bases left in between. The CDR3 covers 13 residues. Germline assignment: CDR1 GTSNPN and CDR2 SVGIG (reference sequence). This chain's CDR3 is CAWSQLRQETQYF. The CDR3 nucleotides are TGTGCCTGGAGCCAACTGCGCCAAGAGACCCAGTACTTC.

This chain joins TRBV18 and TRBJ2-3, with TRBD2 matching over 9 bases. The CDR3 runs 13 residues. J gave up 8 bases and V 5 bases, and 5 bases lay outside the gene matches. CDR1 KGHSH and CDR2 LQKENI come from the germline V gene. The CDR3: CASSLAGDGTQYF. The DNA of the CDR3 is TGTGCCAGCTCATTAGCGGGAGACGGTACGCAGTATTTT.

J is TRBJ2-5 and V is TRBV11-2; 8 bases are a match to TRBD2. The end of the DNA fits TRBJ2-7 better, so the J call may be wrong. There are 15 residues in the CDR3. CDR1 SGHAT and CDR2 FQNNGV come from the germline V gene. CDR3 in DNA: TGTGCCAGCAGCCTTAGCGGGATGAGGACCTACGAGCAGTACTTC. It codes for CASSLSGMRTYEQYF.

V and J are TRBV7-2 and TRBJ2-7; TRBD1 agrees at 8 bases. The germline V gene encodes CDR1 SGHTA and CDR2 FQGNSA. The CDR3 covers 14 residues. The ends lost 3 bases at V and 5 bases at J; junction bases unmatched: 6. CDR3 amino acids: CASSFKTGAHEQYF. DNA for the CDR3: TGTGCCAGCAGCTTTAAGACAGGGGCCCACGAGCAGTACTTC.

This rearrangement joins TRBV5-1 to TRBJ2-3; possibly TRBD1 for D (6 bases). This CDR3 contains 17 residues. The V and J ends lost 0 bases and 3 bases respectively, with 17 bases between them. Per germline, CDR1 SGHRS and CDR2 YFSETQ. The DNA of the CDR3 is TGCGCCAGCAGCTTGGGGCTGCACCAGGGACAAACAGATACGCAGTATTTT. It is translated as CASSLGLHQGQTDTQYF.

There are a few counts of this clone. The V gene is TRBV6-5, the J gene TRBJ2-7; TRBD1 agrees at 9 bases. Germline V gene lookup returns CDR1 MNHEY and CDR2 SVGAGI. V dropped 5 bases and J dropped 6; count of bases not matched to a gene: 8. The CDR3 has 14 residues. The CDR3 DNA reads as TGTGCCAGCAGTGACGGACAGGGGACGACCGAGCAGTACTTC. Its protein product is CASSDGQGTTEQYF.

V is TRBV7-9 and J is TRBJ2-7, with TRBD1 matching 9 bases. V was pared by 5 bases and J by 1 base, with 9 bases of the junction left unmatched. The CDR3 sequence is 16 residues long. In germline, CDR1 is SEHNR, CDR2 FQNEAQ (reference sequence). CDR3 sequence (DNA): TGTGCCAGCAGCAGAAATGACAGGGGGAATTCCTACGAGCAGTACTTC. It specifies CASSRNDRGNSYEQYF.

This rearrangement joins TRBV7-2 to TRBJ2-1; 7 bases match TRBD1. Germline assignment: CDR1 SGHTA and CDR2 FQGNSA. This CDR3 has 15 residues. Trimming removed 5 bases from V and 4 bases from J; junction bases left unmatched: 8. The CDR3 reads CASSPGQLQYNEQFF. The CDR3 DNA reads TGTGCCAGCAGCCCGGGACAGCTTCAATACAATGAGCAGTTCTTC.

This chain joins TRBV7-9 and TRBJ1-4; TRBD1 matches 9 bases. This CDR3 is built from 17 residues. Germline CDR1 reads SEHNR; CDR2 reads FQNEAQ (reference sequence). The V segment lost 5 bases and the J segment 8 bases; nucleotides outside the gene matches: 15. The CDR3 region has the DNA TGTGCCAGCAGCGACACGGGACAGGGTACTCGGAAGGAAAAACTGTTTTTT. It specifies CASSDTGQGTRKEKLFF.

CDR3 loop: CASSKSGGGSGEQFF. The DNA of the CDR3 is TGTGCCAGCAGCAAAAGCGGGGGGGGTAGTGGTGAGCAGTTCTTC. The rearrangement joins TRBV6-1 to TRBJ2-1, with TRBD2 identical over 10 bases. V lost 6 bases and J lost 9; bases outside the gene matches: 11. CDR3 length: 15 amino acids. The germline CDR1 and CDR2 sequences are MNHNS and SASEGT.

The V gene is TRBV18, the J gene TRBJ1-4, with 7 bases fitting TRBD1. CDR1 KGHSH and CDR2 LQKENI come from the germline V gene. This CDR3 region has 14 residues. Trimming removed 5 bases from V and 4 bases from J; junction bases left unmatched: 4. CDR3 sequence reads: CASSIGTVNEKLFF. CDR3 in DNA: TGTGCCAGCTCAATCGGGACAGTTAATGAAAAACTGTTTTTT.

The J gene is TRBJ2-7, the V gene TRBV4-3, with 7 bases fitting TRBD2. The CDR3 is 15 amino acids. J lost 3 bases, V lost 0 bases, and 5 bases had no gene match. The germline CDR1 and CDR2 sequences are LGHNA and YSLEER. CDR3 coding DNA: TGCGCCAGCAGCCAAGAGTGGCTAGCGGACTACGAGCAGTACTTC. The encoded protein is CASSQEWLADYEQYF.

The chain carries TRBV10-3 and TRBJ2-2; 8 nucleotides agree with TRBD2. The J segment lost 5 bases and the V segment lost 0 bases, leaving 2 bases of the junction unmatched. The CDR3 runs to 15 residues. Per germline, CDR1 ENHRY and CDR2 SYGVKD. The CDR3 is CAISESSGGTGELFF. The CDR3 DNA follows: TGTGCCATCAGTGAGTCCTCGGGAGGGACCGGGGAGCTGTTTTTT.

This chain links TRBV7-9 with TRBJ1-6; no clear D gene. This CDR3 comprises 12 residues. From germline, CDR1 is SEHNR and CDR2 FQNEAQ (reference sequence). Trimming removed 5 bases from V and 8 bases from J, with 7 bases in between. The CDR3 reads CASSTEDSPLHF. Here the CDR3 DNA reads TGTGCCAGCAGCACGGAGGATTCACCCCTCCACTTT.

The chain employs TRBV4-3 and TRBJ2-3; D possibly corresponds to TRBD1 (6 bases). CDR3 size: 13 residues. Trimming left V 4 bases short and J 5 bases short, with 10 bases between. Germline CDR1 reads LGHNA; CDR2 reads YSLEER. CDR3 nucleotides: TGCGCCAGCAGCCCTACAGGGAGAGATACGCAGTATTTT. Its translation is CASSPTGRDTQYF.